The sequence of this TCR beta chain was determined in a study of blood T cells in healthy people across ages. Next came a second PCR, run for about 7 to 12 cycles, which used a sample-barcoded 5' primer along with a J-beta primer mix. TCRdb re-called the 5' RACE reads through MiXCR, storing one row per CDR3 protein. The table shows 650,000 to 800,000 distinct CDR3 sequences, with 40% to 50% occurring only once. Trimming removed 0 bases at V and 6 bases at J, with 11 bases between. Germline V lookup: CDR1 MNHEY, CDR2 SVGAGI. CDR3 length: 14 residues. Sequenced input: blood. The J gene is TRBJ1-2, the V gene TRBV6-5; D is perhaps TRBD1 (6 bases). This TCR was recovered from a man in his 60s in good health. This chain's CDR3 is CASSYSGQRDGYTF. The CDR3 nucleotides read TGTGCCAGCAGTTACTCCGGACAGAGGGATGGCTACACCTTC.